Given below is one T cell receptor beta chain in context. The target antigen is unknown. V dropped 1 base and J dropped 5 bases, with 20 bases sitting between them. This CDR3 comprises 17 residues. With a J-beta primer mix and a sample-barcoded 5' primer, a second PCR ran 7 to 11 cycles. Researchers report that each sample yielded at least 2.5 million CDR3-containing paired-end reads. TCRdb ran MiXCR on the 5' RACE reads and lists one entry per CDR3 protein. This sample has under 1,100,000 distinct CDR3 sequences, with roughly 24% found just once. This sample is part of a study of blood T cells in healthy people across ages. The study, taken as a whole, reports: TCR beta diversity, measured per million T cells, fell in a roughly linear way with age.

The authors isolated at least 6 million PBMCs per sample. These data were also filed under a second study, of T cells of mothers and their children.

Input material: blood. V usage is TRBV12-3 or TRBV12-4 and J usage is TRBJ2-5; D might be TRBD2 (6 bases). This TCR was sampled from a girl aged 2-10 years in good health. CDR3 bases: TGTGCCAGCAGTTTAGTCCGTTACGGGGGACCAAATGAGACCCAGTACTTC. The encoded protein is CASSLVRYGGPNETQYF.